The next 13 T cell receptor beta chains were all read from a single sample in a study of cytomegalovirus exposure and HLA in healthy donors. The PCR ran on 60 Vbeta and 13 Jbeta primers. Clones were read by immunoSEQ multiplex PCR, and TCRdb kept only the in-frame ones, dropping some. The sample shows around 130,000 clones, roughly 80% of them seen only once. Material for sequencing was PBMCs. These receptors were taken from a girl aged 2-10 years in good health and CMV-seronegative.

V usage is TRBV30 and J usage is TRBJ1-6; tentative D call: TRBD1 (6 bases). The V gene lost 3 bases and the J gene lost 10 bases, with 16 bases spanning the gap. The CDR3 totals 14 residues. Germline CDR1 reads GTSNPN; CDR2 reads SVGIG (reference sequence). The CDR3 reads CAWSYKGHGSPLHF. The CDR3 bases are TGTGCCTGGAGCTACAAGGGACACGGCTCACCCCTCCACTTT.

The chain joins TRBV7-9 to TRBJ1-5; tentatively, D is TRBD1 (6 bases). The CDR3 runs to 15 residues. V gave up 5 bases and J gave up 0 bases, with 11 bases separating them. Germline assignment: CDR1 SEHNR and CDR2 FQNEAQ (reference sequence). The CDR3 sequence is CASSPGTSSNQPQHF. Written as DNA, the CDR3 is TGTGCCAGCAGCCCTGGGACATCTAGCAATCAGCCCCAGCATTTT.

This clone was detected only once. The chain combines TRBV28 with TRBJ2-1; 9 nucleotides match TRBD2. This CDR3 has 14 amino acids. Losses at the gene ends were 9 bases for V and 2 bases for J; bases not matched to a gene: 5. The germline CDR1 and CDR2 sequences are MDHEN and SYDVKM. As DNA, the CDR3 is TGTGCCAGTACCGGGACTAGCCCCTACAATGAGCAGTTCTTC. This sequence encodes CASTGTSPYNEQFF.

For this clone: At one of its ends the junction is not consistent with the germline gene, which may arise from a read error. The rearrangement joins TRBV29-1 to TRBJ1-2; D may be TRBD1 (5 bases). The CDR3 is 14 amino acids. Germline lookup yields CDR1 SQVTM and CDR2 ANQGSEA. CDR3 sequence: CSVEVGPLNYGYTF. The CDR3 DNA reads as TGCAGCGTGGAAGTGGGGCCTCTAAACTATGGCTACACCTTC.

The CDR3 DNA reads TGTGCCAGCAGTCGACAGGGTAACTCCTACGAGCAGTACTTC. It yields the protein CASSRQGNSYEQYF. The V call is TRBV6-6, the J call TRBJ2-7; 7 nucleotides align to TRBD1. This CDR3 comprises 14 residues. Trimming took 5 bases from V and 0 from J; bases not matched to a gene: 4. Germline CDR1 MNHNY, CDR2 SVGAGI (reference sequence).

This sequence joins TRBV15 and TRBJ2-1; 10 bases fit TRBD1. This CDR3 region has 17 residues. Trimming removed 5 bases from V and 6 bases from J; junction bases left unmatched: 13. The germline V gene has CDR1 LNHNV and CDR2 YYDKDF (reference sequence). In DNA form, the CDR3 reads TGTGCCACCAGCGGAACCGCGACAGGGGGCGAACCCAATGAGCAGTTCTTC. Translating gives CATSGTATGGEPNEQFF. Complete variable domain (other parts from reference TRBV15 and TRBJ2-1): DAMVIQNPRYQVTQFGKPVTLSCSQTLNHNVMYWYQQKSSQAPKLLFHYYDKDFNNEADTPDNFQSRRPNTSFCFLDIRSPGLGDTAMYLCATSGTATGGEPNEQFFGPGTRLTVL.

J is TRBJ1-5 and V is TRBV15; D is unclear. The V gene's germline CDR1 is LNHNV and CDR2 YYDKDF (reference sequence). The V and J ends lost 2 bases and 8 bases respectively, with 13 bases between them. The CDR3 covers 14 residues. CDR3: CATSRNGRSEPQHF. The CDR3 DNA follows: TGTGCCACCAGCAGAAATGGCAGGTCGGAGCCCCAGCATTTT.

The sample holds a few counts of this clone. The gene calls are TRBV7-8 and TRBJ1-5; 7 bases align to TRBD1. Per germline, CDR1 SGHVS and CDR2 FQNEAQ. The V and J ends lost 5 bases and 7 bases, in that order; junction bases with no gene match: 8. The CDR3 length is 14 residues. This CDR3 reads CASSENTGDQPQHF. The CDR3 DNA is TGTGCCAGCAGCGAAAACACAGGGGACCAGCCCCAGCATTTT.

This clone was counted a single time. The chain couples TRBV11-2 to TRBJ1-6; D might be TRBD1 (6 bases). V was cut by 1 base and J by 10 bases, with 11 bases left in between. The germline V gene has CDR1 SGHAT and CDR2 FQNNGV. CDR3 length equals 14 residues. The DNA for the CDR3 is TGTGCCAGCAGCTTAGCTGGGGGGGCGTCACCCCTCCACTTT. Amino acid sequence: CASSLAGGASPLHF.

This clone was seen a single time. CDR3 protein: CASRTSGKWRHEQYF. Written as DNA, the CDR3 is TGTGCCAGCAGGACTAGCGGGAAGTGGAGGCACGAGCAGTACTTC. J is TRBJ2-7 and V is TRBV28, with 11 nucleotides matching TRBD2. V was clipped by 6 bases and J by 5 bases; unmatched bases: 9. Germline V gives CDR1 MDHEN, CDR2 SYDVKM. CDR3 size: 15 residues.

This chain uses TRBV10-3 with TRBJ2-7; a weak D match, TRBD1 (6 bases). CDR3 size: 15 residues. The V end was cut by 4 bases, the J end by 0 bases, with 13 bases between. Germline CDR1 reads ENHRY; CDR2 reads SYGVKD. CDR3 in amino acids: CAISAGTPPSYEQYF. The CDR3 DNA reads TGTGCCATCAGTGCAGGGACACCTCCCTCCTACGAGCAGTACTTC.

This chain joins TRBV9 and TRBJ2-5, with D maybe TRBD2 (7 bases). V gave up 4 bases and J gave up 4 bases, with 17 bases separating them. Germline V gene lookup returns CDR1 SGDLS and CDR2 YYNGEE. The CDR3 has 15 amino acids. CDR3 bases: TGTGCCAGCAGCCCCCCCCCGGGGGGCTTAGAGACCCAGTACTTC. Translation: CASSPPPGGLETQYF.

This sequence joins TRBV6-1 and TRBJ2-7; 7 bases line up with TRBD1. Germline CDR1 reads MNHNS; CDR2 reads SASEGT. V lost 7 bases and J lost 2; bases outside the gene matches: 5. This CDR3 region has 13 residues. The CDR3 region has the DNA TGTGCCAGCATCTCAGGGGGTCCCTACGAGCAGTACTTC. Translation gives CASISGGPYEQYF.